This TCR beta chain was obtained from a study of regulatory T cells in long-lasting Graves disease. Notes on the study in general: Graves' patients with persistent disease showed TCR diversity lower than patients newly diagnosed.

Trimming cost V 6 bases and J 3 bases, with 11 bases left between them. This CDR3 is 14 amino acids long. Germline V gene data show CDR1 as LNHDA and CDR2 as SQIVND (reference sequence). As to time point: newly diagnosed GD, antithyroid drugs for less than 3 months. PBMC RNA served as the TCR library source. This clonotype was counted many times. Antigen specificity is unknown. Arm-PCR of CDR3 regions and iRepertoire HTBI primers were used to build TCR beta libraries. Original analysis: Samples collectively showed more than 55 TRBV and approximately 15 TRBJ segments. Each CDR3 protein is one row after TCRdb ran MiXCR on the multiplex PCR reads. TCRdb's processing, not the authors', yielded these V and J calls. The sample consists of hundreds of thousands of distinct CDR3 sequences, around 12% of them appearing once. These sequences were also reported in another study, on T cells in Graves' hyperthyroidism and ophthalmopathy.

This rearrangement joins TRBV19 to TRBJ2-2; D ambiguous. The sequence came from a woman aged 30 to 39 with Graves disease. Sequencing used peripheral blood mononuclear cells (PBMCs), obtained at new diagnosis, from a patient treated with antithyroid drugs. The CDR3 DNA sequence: TGTGCCAGTAGGGTCGGTCACTACACCGGGGAGCTGTTTTTT. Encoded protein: CASRVGHYTGELFF. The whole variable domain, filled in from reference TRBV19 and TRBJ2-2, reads DGGITQSPKYLFRKEGQNVTLSCEQNLNHDAMYWYRQDPGQGLRLIYYSQIVNDFQKGDIAEGYSVSREKKESFPLTVTSAQKNPTAFYLCASRVGHYTGELFFGEGSRLTVL.